The clone carrying this T cell receptor beta chain was recorded only once. The sample is drawn from a study of blood T cell repertoires in COVID-19. Study overall: Each recovered donor of Cohort 3 presented with two negative PCRs, clearance, or symptom resolution.

All enrollees were about 18 to 100 years old and from around 25 US areas. Cohorts were determined from participant-reported clinical history. Original processing notes: Researchers report that nucleated cell counts were estimated from reference gene primer amplification. Here immunoSEQ multiplex PCR was the method, and the copy in TCRdb shows in-frame clones only, minus some. V and J calls and clone size are as listed in that table; D and trimming were resolved from the DNA. Of about 210,000 clones listed, around 90% are singletons. This clonotype was sampled from a man younger than 40 in a cohort exposed to, infected with or recovered from COVID-19 (not recorded which). Sequencing was carried out using PBMCs or T cells enriched from blood (not recorded which).

DNA for the CDR3: TGTGCTAGTGGTTTGGTCGTGGGCGCTTCCAATGAGCAGTTCTTC. It encodes CASGLVVGASNEQFF. The genes are TRBV12-5 and TRBJ2-1, with unresolved D. Trimming removed 0 bases from V and 6 bases from J, with 12 bases in between. CDR1 and CDR2 (germline): LGHNT, FRNRAP. The CDR3 has 15 residues.